This TCR beta chain was obtained from a study of cytomegalovirus exposure and HLA in healthy donors. Study observations and caveats: Across donors, most TCRs were seen rarely, yet some public ones were widespread. TCR beta sequences reportedly predicted the HLA-A and HLA-B alleles of most subjects accurately. In vitro checks showed that three CMV-associated chains really do target CMV antigens. The study recorded 164 TCR beta chains that were cytomegalovirus-associated.

The PCR made use of 60 Vbeta and 13 Jbeta primers. Assay: immunoSEQ multiplex PCR; the TCRdb copy retains only in-frame clones and omits some. The table lists 150,000 or so clones, roughly 70% of them singletons. In germline, CDR1 is MGHRA, CDR2 YSYEKL. V was trimmed by 0 bases and J by 4 bases, leaving 21 bases between them. CDR3 length equals 18 residues. Of note for this clone: No antigen is known for it.

The rearrangement joins TRBV4-1 to TRBJ1-1, with D possibly matching TRBD1 (5 bases). The specimen was PBMCs. This TCR came from a man between 25 and 39 years old in good health and CMV-seronegative. The CDR3 bases are TGCGCCAGCAGCCAAGATAGGCGGACATTATTAGAAAGCACTGAAGCTTTCTTT. Translating gives CASSQDRRTLLESTEAFF.